This T cell receptor (beta chain) was observed in a study of blood T cell repertoires in COVID-19. Whole-study context: Some COVID-19 samples were acute and others convalescent; all came from the United States, Italy and Spain. T cells, B-cell-depleted T cells, or PBMCs supplied cDNA or gDNA.

This CDR3 is built from 15 residues. CDR1 and CDR2 from the germline V gene are SNHLY and FYNNEI. The V gene end was trimmed by 6 bases and the J gene end by 4 bases; junction bases not matched to a gene: 3. In the original processing: From reference gene primer amplification, estimates of nucleated cell counts were derived. Repertoires were generated with immunoSEQ multiplex PCR, while TCRdb's copy carries only in-frame clones and drops some. V, J and clone size derive from that table, while D and trimming were established from the DNA sequence. The data hold approximately 100,000 clones, with around 89% observed a single time. This clone has a handful of counts.

The sequencing input was peripheral blood. The V gene is TRBV2, the J gene TRBJ2-1, with 13 bases that match TRBD2. The receptor was derived from a human donor in a cohort sampled during active COVID-19. CDR3 DNA: TGTGCCAGCAGGGTGACTAGCGGGGGGTACAATGAGCAGTTCTTC. Protein product: CASRVTSGGYNEQFF.